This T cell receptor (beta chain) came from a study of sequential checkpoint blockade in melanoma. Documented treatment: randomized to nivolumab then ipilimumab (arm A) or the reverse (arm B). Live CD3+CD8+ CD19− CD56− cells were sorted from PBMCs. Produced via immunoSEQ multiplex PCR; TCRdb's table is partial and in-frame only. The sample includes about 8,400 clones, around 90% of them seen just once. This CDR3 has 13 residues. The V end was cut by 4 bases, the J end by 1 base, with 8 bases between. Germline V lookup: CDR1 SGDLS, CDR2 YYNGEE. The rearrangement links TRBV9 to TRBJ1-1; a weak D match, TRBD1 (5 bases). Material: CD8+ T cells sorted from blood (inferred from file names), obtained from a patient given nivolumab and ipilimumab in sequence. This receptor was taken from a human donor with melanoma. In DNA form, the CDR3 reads TGTGCCAGCAGCCCGACAGAGAACACTGAAGCTTTCTTT. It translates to CASSPTENTEAFF.